A single sample gave rise to the 6 T cell receptor beta chains below, sequenced in a study of identical twins. MiXCR, run by TCRdb on the 5' RACE reads, gives a single entry per CDR3 protein. The table has fewer than 250,000 distinct CDR3 sequences, 6% to 8% seen once. The data also belong to a second study, concerning yellow fever vaccine responses in identical twins.

Input material: CD8+ T cells sorted from blood. The receptors derive from a woman aged 18-29 years in good health.

The chain couples TRBV4-1 to TRBJ2-7; 9 positions match TRBD1. The germline V gene encodes CDR1 MGHRA and CDR2 YSYEKL. V trimming: 4 bases; J trimming: 4 bases; junction bases outside the gene matches: 8. This CDR3 region has 15 residues. CDR3 protein: CASSPQWTGDYEQYF. The CDR3 DNA reads as TGCGCCAGCAGCCCTCAGTGGACAGGGGATTACGAGCAGTACTTC.

This clonotype appeared many times. This chain uses TRBV7-9 with TRBJ2-5, with 9 positions matching TRBD1. The CDR3 is 14 amino acids. V dropped 5 bases and J dropped 3; count of bases not matched to a gene: 4. CDR1 and CDR2 from the germline V gene are SEHNR and FQNEAQ (reference sequence). The CDR3 region is CASSAGQGEETQYF. In DNA, the CDR3 is TGTGCCAGCAGCGCGGGACAGGGTGAAGAGACCCAGTACTTC.

The chain joins TRBV28 to TRBJ1-1; D possibly corresponds to TRBD1 (6 bases). CDR1 is MDHEN and CDR2 is SYDVKM in the germline V gene. CDR3 length: 14 amino acids. Trimming stripped 2 bases from V and 4 bases from J, with 11 bases between. This chain's CDR3 is CASSLTGTGTEAFF. The CDR3 DNA reads as TGTGCCAGCAGTTTAACAGGGACGGGCACTGAAGCTTTCTTT.

This rearrangement joins TRBV6-5 to TRBJ1-1; D is perhaps TRBD1 (5 bases). The CDR3 loop spans 12 amino acids. From germline, CDR1 is MNHEY and CDR2 SVGAGI. V lost 3 bases and J 7 bases, leaving 9 bases between the germline ends. As DNA, the CDR3 is TGTGCCAGCAGTTATTCGGACAATGAAGCTTTCTTT. This sequence encodes CASSYSDNEAFF.

This clonotype came up a few times. CDR3 sequence (DNA): TGCAGTGCTAGAGGGGCAGGGTTCTCCTACGAGCAGTACTTC. It specifies CSARGAGFSYEQYF. The genes are TRBV20-1 and TRBJ2-7; D might be TRBD1 (5 bases). The CDR3 covers 14 residues. Germline V CDR1 and CDR2: DFQATT, SNEGSKA (reference sequence). The V end was cut by 1 base, the J end by 0 bases, with 10 bases between.

This clonotype was observed at least ten times. This sequence joins TRBV5-6 and TRBJ1-1, with unresolved D. The germline V and J ends were trimmed by 4 bases and 6 bases, with 10 bases remaining between them. From germline, CDR1 is SGHDT and CDR2 YYEEEE. CDR3 size: 12 residues. CDR3 nucleotide sequence: TGTGCCAGCAGCCCCCTTGGGGCTGAAGCTTTCTTT. The encoded protein is CASSPLGAEAFF.